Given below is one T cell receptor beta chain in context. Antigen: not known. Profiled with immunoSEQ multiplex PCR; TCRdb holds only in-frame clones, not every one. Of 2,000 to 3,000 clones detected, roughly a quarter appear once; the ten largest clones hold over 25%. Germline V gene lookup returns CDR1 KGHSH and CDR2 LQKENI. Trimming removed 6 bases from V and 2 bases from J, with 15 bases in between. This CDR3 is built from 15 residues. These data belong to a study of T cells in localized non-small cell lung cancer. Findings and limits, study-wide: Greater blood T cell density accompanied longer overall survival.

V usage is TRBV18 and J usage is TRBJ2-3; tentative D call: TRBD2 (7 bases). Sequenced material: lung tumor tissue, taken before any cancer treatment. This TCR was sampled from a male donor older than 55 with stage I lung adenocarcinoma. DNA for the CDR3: TGTGCCAGCTCCACGGCGGGGGCGTCCACAGATACGCAGTATTTT. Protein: CASSTAGASTDTQYF.